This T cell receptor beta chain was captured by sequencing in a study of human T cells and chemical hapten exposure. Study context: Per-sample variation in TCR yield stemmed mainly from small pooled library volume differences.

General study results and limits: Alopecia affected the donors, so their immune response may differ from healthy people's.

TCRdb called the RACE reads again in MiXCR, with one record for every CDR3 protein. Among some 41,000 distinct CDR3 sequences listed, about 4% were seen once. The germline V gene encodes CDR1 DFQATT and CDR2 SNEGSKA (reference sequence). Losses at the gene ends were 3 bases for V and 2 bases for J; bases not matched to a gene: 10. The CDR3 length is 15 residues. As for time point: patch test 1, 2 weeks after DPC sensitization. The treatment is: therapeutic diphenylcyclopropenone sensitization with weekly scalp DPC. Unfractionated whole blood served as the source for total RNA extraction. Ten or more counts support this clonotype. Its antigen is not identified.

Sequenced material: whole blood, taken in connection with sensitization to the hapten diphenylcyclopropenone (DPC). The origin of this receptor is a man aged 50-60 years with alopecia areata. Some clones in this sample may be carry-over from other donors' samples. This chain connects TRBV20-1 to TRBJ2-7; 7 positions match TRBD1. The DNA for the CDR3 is TGCAGTGCTAGCTCCTATGGGACAGAGCCCTACGAGCAGTACTTC. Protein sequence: CSASSYGTEPYEQYF.